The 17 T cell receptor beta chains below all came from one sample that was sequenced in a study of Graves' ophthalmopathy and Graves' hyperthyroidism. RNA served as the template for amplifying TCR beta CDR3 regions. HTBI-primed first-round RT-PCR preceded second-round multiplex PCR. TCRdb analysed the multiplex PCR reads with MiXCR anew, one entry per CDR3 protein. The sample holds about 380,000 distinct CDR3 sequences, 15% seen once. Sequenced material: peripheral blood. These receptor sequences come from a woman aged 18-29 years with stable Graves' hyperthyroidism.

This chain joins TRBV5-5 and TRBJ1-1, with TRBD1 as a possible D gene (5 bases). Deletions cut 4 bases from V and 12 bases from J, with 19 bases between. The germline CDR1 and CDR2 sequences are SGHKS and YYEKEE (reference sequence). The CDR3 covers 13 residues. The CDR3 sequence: CASSAAVRGGTFF. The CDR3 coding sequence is TGTGCCAGCAGCGCCGCTGTGCGCGGGGGGACTTTCTTT.

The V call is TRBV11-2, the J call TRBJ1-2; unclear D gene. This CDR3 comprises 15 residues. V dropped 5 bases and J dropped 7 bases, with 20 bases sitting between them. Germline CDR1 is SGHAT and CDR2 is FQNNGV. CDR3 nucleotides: TGTGCCAGCAGCCCCCCCAAACCCCCGGCTCCTGGCTACACCTTC. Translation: CASSPPKPPAPGYTF.

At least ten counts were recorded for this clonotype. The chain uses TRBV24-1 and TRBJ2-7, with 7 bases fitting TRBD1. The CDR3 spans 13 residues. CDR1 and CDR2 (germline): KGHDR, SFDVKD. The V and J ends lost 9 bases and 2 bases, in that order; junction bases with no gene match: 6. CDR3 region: CATQKTGTYEQYF. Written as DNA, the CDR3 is TGTGCCACCCAAAAGACAGGGACCTACGAGCAGTACTTC.

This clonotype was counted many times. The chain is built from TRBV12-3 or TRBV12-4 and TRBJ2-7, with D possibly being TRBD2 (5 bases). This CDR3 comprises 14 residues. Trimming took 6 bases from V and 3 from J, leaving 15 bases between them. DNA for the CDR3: TGTGCCAGCAGCAAGTCCGGAGGCGGCTACGAGCAGTACTTC. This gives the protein CASSKSGGGYEQYF.

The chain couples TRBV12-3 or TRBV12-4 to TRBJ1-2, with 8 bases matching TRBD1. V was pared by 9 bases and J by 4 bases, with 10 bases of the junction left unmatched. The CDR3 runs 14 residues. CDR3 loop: CARPGQGIPYGYTF. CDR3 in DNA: TGTGCCAGACCCGGACAGGGCATCCCCTATGGCTACACCTTC.

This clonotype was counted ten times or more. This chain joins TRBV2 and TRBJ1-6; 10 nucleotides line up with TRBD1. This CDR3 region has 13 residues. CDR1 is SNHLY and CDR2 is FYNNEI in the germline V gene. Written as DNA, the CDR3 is TGTGCATATTGGGGACAGGGGTATTCACCCCTCCACTTT. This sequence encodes CAYWGQGYSPLHF.

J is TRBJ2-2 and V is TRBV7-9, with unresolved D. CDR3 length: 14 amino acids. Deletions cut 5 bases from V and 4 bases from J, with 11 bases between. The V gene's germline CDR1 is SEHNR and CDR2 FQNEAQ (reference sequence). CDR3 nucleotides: TGTGCCAGCAGCCGAACGGGCAGCACCGGGGAGCTGTTTTTT. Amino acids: CASSRTGSTGELFF.

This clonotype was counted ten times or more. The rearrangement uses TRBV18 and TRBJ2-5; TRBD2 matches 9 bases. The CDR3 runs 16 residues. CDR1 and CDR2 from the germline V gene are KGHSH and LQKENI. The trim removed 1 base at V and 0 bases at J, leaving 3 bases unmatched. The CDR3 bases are TGTGCCAGCTCACCACTCCAGCGGGGGGACCAAGAGACCCAGTACTTC. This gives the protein CASSPLQRGDQETQYF.

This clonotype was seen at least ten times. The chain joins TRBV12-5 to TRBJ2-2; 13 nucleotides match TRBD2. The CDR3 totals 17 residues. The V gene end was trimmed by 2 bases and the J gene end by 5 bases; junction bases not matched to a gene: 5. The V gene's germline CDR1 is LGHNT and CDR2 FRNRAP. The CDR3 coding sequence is TGTGCTAGTGGTTTGACGACTAGCGGGGGGAGGACCGGGGAGCTGTTTTTT. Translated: CASGLTTSGGRTGELFF.

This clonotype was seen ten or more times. The CDR3 spells CASAAVAGATGELFF. CDR3 sequence (DNA): TGTGCCAGCGCAGCGGTGGCAGGGGCAACCGGGGAGCTGTTTTTT. The V call is TRBV12-3 or TRBV12-4, the J call TRBJ2-2, with a tentative D call TRBD1 (6 bases). This CDR3 contains 15 residues. V dropped 8 bases and J dropped 5 bases, with 18 bases sitting between them.

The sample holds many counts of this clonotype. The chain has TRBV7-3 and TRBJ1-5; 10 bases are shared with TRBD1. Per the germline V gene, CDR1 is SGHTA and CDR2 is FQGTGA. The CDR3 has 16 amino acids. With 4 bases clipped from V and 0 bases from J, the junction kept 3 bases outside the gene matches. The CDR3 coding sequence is TGTGCCAGCAGCTGGGACAGGGGCACTAGCAATCAGCCCCAGCATTTT. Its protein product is CASSWDRGTSNQPQHF.

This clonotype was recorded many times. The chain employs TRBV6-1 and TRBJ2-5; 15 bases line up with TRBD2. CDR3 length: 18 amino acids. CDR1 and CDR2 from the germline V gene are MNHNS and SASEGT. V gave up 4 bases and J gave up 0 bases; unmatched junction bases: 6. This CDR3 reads CASSVGLAGGLNQETQYF. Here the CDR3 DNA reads TGTGCCAGCAGTGTCGGACTAGCGGGGGGGCTAAACCAAGAGACCCAGTACTTC.

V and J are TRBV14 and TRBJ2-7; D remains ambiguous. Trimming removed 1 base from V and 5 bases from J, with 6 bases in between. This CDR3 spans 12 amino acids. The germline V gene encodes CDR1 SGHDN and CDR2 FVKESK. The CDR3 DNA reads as TGTGCCAGCAGCCAAGCCAAAAACGAGCAGTACTTC. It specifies CASSQAKNEQYF.

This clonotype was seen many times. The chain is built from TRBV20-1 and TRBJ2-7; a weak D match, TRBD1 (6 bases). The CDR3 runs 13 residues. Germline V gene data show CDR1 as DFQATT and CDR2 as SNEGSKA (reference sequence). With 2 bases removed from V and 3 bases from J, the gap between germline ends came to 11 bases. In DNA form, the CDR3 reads TGCAGTGCTAGATTCCAACAGGGCTACGAGCAGTACTTC. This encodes CSARFQQGYEQYF.

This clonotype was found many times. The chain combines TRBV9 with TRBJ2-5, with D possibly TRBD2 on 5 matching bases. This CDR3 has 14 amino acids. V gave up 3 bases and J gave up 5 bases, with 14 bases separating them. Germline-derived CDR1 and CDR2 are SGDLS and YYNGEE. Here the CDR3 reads CASSEDLTTETQYF. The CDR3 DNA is TGTGCCAGCAGCGAGGACTTAACCACGGAGACCCAGTACTTC. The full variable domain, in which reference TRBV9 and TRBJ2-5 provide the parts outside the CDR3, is DSGVTQTPKHLITATGQRVTLRCSPRSGDLSVYWYQQSLDQGLQFLIQYYNGEERAKGNILERFSAQQFPDLHSELNLSSLELGDSALYFCASSEDLTTETQYFGPGTRLLVL.

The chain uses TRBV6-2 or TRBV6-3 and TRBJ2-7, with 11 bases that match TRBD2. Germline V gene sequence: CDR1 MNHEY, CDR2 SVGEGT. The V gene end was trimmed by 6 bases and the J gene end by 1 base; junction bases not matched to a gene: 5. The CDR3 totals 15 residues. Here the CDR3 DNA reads TGTGCCAGCAGGCCGGGACTAGCGGATTCCTACGAGCAGTACTTC. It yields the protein CASRPGLADSYEQYF.

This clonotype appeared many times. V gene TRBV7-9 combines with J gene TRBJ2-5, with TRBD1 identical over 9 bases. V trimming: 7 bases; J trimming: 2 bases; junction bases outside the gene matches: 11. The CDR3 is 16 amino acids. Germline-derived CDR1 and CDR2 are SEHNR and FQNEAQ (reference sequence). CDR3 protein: CASNGEAGTGQETQYF. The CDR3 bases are TGTGCCAGCAACGGGGAAGCGGGGACAGGGCAAGAGACCCAGTACTTC. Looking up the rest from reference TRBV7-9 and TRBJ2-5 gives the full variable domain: DTGVSQNPRHKITKRGQNVTFRCDPISEHNRLYWYRQTLGQGPEFLTYFQNEAQLEKSRLLSDRFSAERPKGSFSTLEIQRTEQGDSAMYLCASNGEAGTGQETQYFGPGTRLLVL.